One sample yielded the 23 T cell receptor beta chains listed below, sequenced in a study of T cell repertoires in cytomegalovirus infection. These receptors' antigens are unknown. TCRdb passed the reads through MiXCR, listing each CDR3 protein once. The sample includes about 47,000 distinct CDR3 sequences, nearly 20% seen only once; the top ten take approximately 55%. Sequenced here: CD8+ T cells from cultured PBMCs, sampled from culture after CMV antigen stimulation. The receptors stem from a human donor in good health (CMV status not recorded). Some clones in this sample may be carry-over from other donors' samples.

This clonotype was observed at least ten times. The V and J genes are TRBV7-9 and TRBJ1-5; no definite D call. The CDR3 covers 15 residues. Between the trimmed V and J ends, which lost 1 base and 2 bases, there was a span of 9 bases. The germline CDR1 and CDR2 sequences are SEHNR and FQNEAQ (reference sequence). The CDR3 sequence: CASSLGEAGNQPQHF. The CDR3, as DNA: TGTGCCAGCAGCTTAGGTGAGGCTGGCAATCAGCCCCAGCATTTT.

This clonotype came up a few times. This chain joins TRBV7-9 and TRBJ2-2, with unresolved D. Germline V lookup: CDR1 SEHNR, CDR2 FQNEAQ (reference sequence). This CDR3 contains 16 residues. Trimming pared 5 bases from V and 0 bases from J, leaving 13 bases between. The CDR3 spells CASSDGRIANTGELFF. In DNA form, the CDR3 reads TGTGCCAGCAGCGACGGACGGATCGCGAACACCGGGGAGCTGTTTTTT.

The chain couples TRBV30 to TRBJ2-5; TRBD2 agrees at 9 bases. CDR1 GTSNPN and CDR2 SVGIG come from the germline V gene (reference sequence). The CDR3 covers 12 residues. With V trimmed by 4 bases and J by 5 bases, 2 bases remained unmatched. CDR3 sequence: CAWTSGTETQYF. For the CDR3, the DNA is TGTGCCTGGACTAGCGGGACGGAGACCCAGTACTTC.

This clonotype was observed a handful of times. The CDR3 sequence: CASSRSGGRTEAFF. Here the CDR3 DNA reads TGTGCCAGCAGCCGCTCCGGGGGGCGCACTGAAGCTTTCTTT. The chain has TRBV6-2 or TRBV6-3 and TRBJ1-1; TRBD1 might be the D (6 bases). Germline V lookup: CDR1 MNHEY, CDR2 SVGEGT. The CDR3 loop spans 14 amino acids. V lost 6 bases to trimming and J lost 4 bases, with 15 bases between them.

This clonotype was seen repeatedly, ten times or more. The V call is TRBV7-2, the J call TRBJ2-1, with 12 bases fitting TRBD2. From germline, CDR1 is SGHTA and CDR2 FQGNSA. The CDR3 consists of 15 residues. V was pared by 2 bases and J by 9 bases, with 5 bases of the junction left unmatched. The CDR3 DNA sequence: TGTGCCAGCAGCTTATCTAGCGGGAGGGGCCTTGAGCAGTTCTTC. Translated, it gives CASSLSSGRGLEQFF.

The J gene is TRBJ1-1, the V gene TRBV27, with 8 bases identical to TRBD1. Germline loops: CDR1 MNHEY, CDR2 SMNVEV (reference sequence). Germline trimming cut 10 bases from V and 4 bases from J; bases unmatched to any gene: 11. The CDR3 covers 14 residues. CDR3 nucleotides: TGTGCCATCAAACCCGGACAGGGCGGCACTGAAGCTTTCTTT. Its translation is CAIKPGQGGTEAFF.

This clonotype was counted ten times or more. This chain connects TRBV4-1 to TRBJ1-4; 9 bases match TRBD1. CDR3 length: 19 amino acids. Per the germline V gene, CDR1 is MGHRA and CDR2 is YSYEKL. Losses at the gene ends were 0 bases for V and 3 bases for J; bases not matched to a gene: 11. DNA of the CDR3: TGCGCCAGCAGCCAAGATGGATCGGGACAGGGAGGACCTAATGAAAAACTGTTTTTT. Its protein is CASSQDGSGQGGPNEKLFF.

The V and J genes are TRBV7-9 and TRBJ2-7; TRBD1 is a possible D gene (5 bases). The V end was cut by 6 bases, the J end by 4 bases, with 7 bases between. CDR1 and CDR2 from the germline V gene are SEHNR and FQNEAQ (reference sequence). This CDR3 contains 11 residues. The CDR3 DNA is TGTGCCAGCAGTGGGGCTTACGAGCAGTACTTC. Its protein product is CASSGAYEQYF.

This clonotype was seen ten or more times. V usage is TRBV7-6 and J usage is TRBJ2-7; D assignment may be TRBD1 or TRBD2 (5 bases each). Trimming took off 4 bases at V and 6 bases at J, with 19 bases between the two ends. This CDR3 spans 15 amino acids. Per germline, CDR1 SGHVS and CDR2 FNYEAQ. The CDR3 coding sequence is TGTGCCAGCAGCTCCCCCGGGACCCGCCTGGGCGAGCAGTACTTC. Translating it yields CASSSPGTRLGEQYF.

The chain has TRBV19 and TRBJ1-5, with D uncertain. The CDR3 has 15 amino acids. Germline V gene data show CDR1 as LNHDA and CDR2 as SQIVND (reference sequence). The ends were cut back, 4 bases at V and 0 bases at J, with 10 bases in the middle. CDR3 in DNA: TGTGCCAGTAGTAGGCCTTTAAGTAGCAATCAGCCCCAGCATTTT. Its translation: CASSRPLSSNQPQHF.

This clonotype has a count of ten or more. The rearrangement links TRBV7-9 to TRBJ2-7, with D perhaps TRBD2 (5 bases). CDR1 is SEHNR, CDR2 FQNEAQ, per germline (reference sequence). The V gene lost 5 bases and the J gene lost 0 bases, with 11 bases spanning the gap. The CDR3 covers 14 residues. The CDR3 protein is CASSLDSNSYEQYF. Written as DNA, the CDR3 is TGTGCCAGCAGCCTGGACTCGAACTCCTACGAGCAGTACTTC.

This chain uses TRBV5-1 with TRBJ2-1; perhaps TRBD1 as D (6 bases). Germline V gene lookup returns CDR1 SGHRS and CDR2 YFSETQ. The CDR3 length is 13 residues. Trimming pared 4 bases from V and 4 bases from J, leaving 9 bases between. CDR3 in DNA: TGCGCCAGCAGCCAACAGGGTTACAATGAGCAGTTCTTC. Its protein product is CASSQQGYNEQFF.

The V call is TRBV19, the J call TRBJ1-5, with D possibly TRBD1 on 6 matching bases. The germline CDR1 and CDR2 sequences are LNHDA and SQIVND (reference sequence). The CDR3 covers 13 residues. With 10 bases removed from V and 6 bases from J, the gap between germline ends came to 16 bases. The CDR3 protein is CATSRGAGQPQHF. The CDR3 nucleotides are TGTGCCACCTCCCGGGGGGCAGGTCAGCCCCAGCATTTT.

The chain joins TRBV5-6 to TRBJ1-5; 7 positions match TRBD1. J was trimmed by 5 bases and V by 1 base; bases with no gene match: 12. From germline, CDR1 is SGHDT and CDR2 YYEEEE. The CDR3 covers 17 residues. CDR3 sequence (DNA): TGTGCCAGCAGCTTGAAAGTTTGGGGGACAGACGATCAGCCCCAGCATTTT. It translates to CASSLKVWGTDDQPQHF.

This clonotype was observed many times. The gene calls are TRBV27 and TRBJ1-5; TRBD1 might be the D (6 bases). V was clipped by 7 bases and J by 1 base, with 8 bases between them. CDR3 length: 13 amino acids. Germline V gives CDR1 MNHEY, CDR2 SMNVEV (reference sequence). The CDR3 protein is CASTGASNQPQHF. Here the CDR3 DNA reads TGTGCCAGCACGGGGGCCAGCAATCAGCCCCAGCATTTT.

The rearrangement uses TRBV7-3 and TRBJ2-5; TRBD1 or TRBD2 may be the D gene (6 bases each). Germline V CDR1 and CDR2: SGHTA, FQGTGA. The CDR3 is 14 residues long. V was clipped by 2 bases and J by 5 bases, with 12 bases between them. The CDR3 loop is CASSLPGAGETQYF. Here the CDR3 DNA reads TGTGCCAGCAGCTTACCGGGGGCAGGGGAGACCCAGTACTTC.

J is TRBJ1-1 and V is TRBV6-5; 10 nucleotides align to TRBD1. Losses at the gene ends were 6 bases for V and 3 bases for J; bases not matched to a gene: 10. Per germline, CDR1 MNHEY and CDR2 SVGAGI. CDR3 size: 16 residues. In DNA form, the CDR3 reads TGTGCCAGCAGCCCCCGGGACAGGGGTGGGGACACTGAAGCTTTCTTT. It codes for CASSPRDRGGDTEAFF.

The chain has TRBV20-1 and TRBJ2-5, with TRBD1 matching 8 bases. The CDR3 length is 15 residues. V shed 0 bases and J 5 bases; nucleotides not matched to a gene: 8. Germline CDR1 DFQATT, CDR2 SNEGSKA (reference sequence). CDR3 in DNA: TGCAGTGCTAGAGATAGCCAGGGGGCGTTGGAGACCCAGTACTTC. Amino acids: CSARDSQGALETQYF.

This clonotype was counted many times. V usage is TRBV7-8 and J usage is TRBJ2-2, with 7 nucleotides matching TRBD1. V was clipped by 5 bases and J by 6 bases; unmatched bases: 18. Germline CDR1 reads SGHVS; CDR2 reads FQNEAQ. This CDR3 contains 18 residues. CDR3 sequence reads: CASSTPVQGWFGSGELFF. The CDR3 DNA reads TGTGCCAGCAGCACCCCCGTACAGGGGTGGTTTGGTTCCGGGGAGCTGTTTTTT. The entire variable domain, with the rest obtained from reference TRBV7-8 and TRBJ2-2, is as follows: GAGVSQSPRYKVAKRGQDVALRCDPISGHVSLFWYQQALGQGPEFLTYFQNEAQLDKSGLPSDRFFAERPEGSVSTLKIQRTQQEDSAVYLCASSTPVQGWFGSGELFFGEGSRLTVL.

The V call is TRBV2, the J call TRBJ1-5; D is uncertain. Germline values: CDR1 SNHLY, CDR2 FYNNEI. The CDR3 has 10 residues. V was trimmed by 7 bases and J by 10 bases, leaving 8 bases between them. CDR3 sequence reads: CASKSLPQHF. The CDR3 region has the DNA TGTGCCAGCAAGAGTCTCCCCCAGCATTTT.

This clonotype was detected only a few times. CDR3 amino acids: CASSQYRDRAYEQYF. The CDR3 nucleotides read TGCGCCAGCAGCCAATACCGGGACAGGGCCTACGAGCAGTACTTC. The chain has TRBV4-1 and TRBJ2-7, with 9 bases lining up with TRBD1. Germline loops: CDR1 MGHRA, CDR2 YSYEKL. CDR3 size: 15 residues. Unmatched junction bases numbered 4, after V lost 2 bases and J lost 2 bases.

This rearrangement joins TRBV9 to TRBJ2-1; no firm D call. V lost 0 bases and J lost 4, with 5 bases in between. The germline V gene encodes CDR1 SGDLS and CDR2 YYNGEE. CDR3 length: 13 amino acids. The CDR3 DNA sequence: TGTGCCAGCAGCGTAGCAGATTACAATGAGCAGTTCTTC. Translated: CASSVADYNEQFF.

This clonotype was counted at least ten times. The chain employs TRBV28 and TRBJ1-2; the D gene is possibly TRBD1 (5 bases). This CDR3 has 14 residues. The V gene lost 7 bases and the J gene lost 8 bases, with 20 bases spanning the gap. Germline values: CDR1 MDHEN, CDR2 SYDVKM. Here the CDR3 reads CASTPSQGSRGYTF. The CDR3 DNA sequence: TGTGCCAGCACCCCCAGCCAGGGATCGCGCGGCTACACCTTC.